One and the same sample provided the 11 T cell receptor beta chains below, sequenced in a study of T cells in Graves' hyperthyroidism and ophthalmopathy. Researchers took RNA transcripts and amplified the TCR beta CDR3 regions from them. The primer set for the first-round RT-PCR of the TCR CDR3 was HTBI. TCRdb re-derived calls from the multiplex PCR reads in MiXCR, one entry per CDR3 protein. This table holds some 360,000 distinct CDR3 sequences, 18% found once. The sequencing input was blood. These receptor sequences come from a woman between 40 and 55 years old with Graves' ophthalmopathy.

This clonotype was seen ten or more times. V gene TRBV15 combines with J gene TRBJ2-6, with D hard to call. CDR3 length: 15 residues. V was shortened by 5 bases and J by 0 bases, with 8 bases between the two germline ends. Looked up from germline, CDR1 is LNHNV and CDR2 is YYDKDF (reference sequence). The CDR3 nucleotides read TGTGCCACCAGCTCCCTAAGCTCTGGGGCCAACGTCCTGACTTTC. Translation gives CATSSLSSGANVLTF.

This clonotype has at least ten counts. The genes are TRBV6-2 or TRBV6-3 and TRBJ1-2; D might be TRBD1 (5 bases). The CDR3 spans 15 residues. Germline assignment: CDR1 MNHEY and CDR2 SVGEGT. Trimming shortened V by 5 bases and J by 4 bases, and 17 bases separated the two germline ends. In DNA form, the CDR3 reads TGTGCCAGCAGTCGGGCCTCGGGGGTTGTCTATGGCTACACCTTC. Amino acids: CASSRASGVVYGYTF.

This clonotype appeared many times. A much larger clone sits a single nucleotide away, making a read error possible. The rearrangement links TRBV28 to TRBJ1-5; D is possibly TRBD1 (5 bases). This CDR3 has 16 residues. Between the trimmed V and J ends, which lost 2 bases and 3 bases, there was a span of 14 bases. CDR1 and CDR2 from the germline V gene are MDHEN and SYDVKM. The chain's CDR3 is CASSLTPTAFNQPQHF. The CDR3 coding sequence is TGTGCCAGCAGTTTAACCCCGACAGCCTTCAATCAGCCCCAGCATTTT.

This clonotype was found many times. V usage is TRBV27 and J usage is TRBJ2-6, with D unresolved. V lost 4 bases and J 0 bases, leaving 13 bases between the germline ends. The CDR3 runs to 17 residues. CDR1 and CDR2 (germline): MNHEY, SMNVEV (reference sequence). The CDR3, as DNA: TGTGCCAGCAGTTATGTACCCGGGCACTCTGGGGCCAACGTCCTGACTTTC. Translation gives CASSYVPGHSGANVLTF.

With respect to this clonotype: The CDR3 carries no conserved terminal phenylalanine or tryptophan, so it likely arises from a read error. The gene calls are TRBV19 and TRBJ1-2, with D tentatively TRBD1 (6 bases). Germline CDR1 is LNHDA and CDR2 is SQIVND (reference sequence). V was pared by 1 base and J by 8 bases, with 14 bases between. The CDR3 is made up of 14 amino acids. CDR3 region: CASSIVGGANGYTS. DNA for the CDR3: TGTGCCAGTAGTATAGTAGGGGGGGCCAACGGCTACACCTCC.

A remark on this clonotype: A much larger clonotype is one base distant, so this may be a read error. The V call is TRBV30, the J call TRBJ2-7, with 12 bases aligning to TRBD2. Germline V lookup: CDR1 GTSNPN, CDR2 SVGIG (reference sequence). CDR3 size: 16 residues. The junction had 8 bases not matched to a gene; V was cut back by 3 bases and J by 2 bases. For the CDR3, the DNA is TGTGCCTGGAGCCCCCCCAGGACTAGCGGGACCTACGAGCAGTACTTC. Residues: CAWSPPRTSGTYEQYF.

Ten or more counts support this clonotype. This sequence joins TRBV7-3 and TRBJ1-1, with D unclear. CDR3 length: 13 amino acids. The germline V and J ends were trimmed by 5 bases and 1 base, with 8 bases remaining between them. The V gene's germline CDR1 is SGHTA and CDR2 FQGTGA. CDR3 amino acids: CASSPQANTEAFF. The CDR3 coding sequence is TGTGCCAGCAGCCCTCAGGCGAACACTGAAGCTTTCTTT. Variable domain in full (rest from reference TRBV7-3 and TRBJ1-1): GAGVSQTPSNKVTEKGKYVELRCDPISGHTALYWYRQSLGQGPEFLIYFQGTGAADDSGLPNDRFFAVRPEGSVSTLKIQRTERGDSAVYLCASSPQANTEAFFGQGTRLTVV.

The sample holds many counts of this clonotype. DNA of the CDR3: TGCAGTGCCTTAGACAGTAACCGAACCTACGAGCAGTACTTC. Translation: CSALDSNRTYEQYF. This chain uses TRBV20-1 with TRBJ2-7; maybe TRBD1 (5 bases). The CDR3 has 14 amino acids. Between the trimmed V and J ends, which lost 6 bases and 2 bases, there was a span of 17 bases. In germline, CDR1 is DFQATT, CDR2 SNEGSKA (reference sequence).

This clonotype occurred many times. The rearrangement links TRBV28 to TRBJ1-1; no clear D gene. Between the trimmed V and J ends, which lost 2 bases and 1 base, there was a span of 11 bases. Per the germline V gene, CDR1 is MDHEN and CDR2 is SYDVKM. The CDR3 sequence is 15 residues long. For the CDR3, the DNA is TGTGCCAGCAGTTTACCTGGACGGGAGAACACTGAAGCTTTCTTT. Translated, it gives CASSLPGRENTEAFF.

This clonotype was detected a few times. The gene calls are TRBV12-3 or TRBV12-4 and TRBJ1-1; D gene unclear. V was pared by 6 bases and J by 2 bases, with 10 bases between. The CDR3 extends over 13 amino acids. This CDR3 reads CASRDQRNTEAFF. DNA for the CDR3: TGTGCCAGCAGGGATCAGAGAAACACTGAAGCTTTCTTT.

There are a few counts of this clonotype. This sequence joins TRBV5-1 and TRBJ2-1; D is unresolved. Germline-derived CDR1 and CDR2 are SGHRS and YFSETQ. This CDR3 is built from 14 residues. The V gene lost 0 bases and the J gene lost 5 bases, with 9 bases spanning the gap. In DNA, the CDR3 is TGCGCCAGCAGCTTGGCCTATCTCAACAATGAGCAGTTCTTC. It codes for CASSLAYLNNEQFF.